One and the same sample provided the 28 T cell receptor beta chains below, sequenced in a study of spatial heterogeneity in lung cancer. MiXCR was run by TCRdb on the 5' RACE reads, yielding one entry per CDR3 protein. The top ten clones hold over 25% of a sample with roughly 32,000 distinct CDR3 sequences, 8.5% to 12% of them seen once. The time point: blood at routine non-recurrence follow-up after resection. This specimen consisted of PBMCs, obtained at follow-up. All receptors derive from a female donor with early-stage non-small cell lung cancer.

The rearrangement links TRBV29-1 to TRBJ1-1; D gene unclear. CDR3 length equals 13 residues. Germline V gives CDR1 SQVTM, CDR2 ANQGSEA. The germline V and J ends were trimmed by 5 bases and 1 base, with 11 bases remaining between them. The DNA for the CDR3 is TGCAGCGTTCGAGAGCAGCAGAACACTGAAGCTTTCTTT. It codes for CSVREQQNTEAFF.

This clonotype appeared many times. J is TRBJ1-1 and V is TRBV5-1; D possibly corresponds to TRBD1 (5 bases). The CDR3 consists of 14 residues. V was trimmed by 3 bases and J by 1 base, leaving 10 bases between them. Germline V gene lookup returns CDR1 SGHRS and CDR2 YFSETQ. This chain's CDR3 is CASSYGTENTEAFF. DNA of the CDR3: TGCGCCAGCAGCTACGGGACGGAGAACACTGAAGCTTTCTTT.

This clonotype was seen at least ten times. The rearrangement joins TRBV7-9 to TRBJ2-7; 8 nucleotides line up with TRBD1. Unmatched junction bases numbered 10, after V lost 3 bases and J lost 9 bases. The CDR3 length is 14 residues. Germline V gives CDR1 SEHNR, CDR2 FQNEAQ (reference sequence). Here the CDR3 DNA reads TGTGCCAGCAGCTTCCACGCTCGGGACAGGACGCAGTACTTC. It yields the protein CASSFHARDRTQYF.

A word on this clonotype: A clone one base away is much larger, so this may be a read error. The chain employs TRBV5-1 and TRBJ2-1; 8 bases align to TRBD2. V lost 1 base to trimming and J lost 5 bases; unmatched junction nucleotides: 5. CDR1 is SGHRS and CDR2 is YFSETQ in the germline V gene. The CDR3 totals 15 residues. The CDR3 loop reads CASSLRSGGNNEQFF. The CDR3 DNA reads TGCGCCAGCAGCTTGAGAAGCGGGGGCAACAATGAGCAGTTCTTC.

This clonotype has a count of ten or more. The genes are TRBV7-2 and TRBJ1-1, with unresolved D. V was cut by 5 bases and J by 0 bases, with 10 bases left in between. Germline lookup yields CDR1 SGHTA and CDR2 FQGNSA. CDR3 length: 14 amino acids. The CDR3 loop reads CASSHEGLNTEAFF. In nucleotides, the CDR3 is TGTGCCAGCAGCCACGAGGGTTTGAACACTGAAGCTTTCTTT.

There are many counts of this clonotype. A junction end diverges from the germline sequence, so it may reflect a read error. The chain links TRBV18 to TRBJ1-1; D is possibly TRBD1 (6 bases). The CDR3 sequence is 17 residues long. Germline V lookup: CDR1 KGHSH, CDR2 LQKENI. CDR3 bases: TGTGCCAGCTCAACACCCCGGGACAACCCCGGGAACACTGAAGCTTTCTTT. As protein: CASSTPRDNPGNTEAFF.

Here the CDR3 DNA reads TGCGCCAGCAGCTTGGGAGCGCCTAGCACAGATACGCAGTATTTT. This gives the protein CASSLGAPSTDTQYF. The chain combines TRBV5-1 with TRBJ2-3; D remains unclear. Germline-derived CDR1 and CDR2 are SGHRS and YFSETQ. This CDR3 has 15 amino acids. V was pared by 0 bases and J by 0 bases, with 8 bases between.

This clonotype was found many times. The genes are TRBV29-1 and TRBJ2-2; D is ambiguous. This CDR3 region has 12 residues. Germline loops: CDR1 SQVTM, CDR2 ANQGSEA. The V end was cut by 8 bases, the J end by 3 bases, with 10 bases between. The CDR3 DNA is TGCAGCTCCTATTTAGACACCGGGGAGCTGTTTTTT. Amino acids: CSSYLDTGELFF.

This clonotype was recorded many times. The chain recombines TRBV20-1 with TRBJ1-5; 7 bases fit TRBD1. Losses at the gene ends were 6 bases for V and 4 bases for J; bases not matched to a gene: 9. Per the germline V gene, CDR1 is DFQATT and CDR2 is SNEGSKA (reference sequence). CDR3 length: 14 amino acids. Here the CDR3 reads CSAPRDSKNQPQHF. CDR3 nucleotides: TGCAGTGCCCCGAGGGACAGCAAGAATCAGCCCCAGCATTTT.

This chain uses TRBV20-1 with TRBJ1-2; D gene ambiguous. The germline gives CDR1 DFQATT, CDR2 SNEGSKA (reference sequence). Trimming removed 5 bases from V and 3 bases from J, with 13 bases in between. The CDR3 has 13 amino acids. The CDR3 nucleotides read TGCAGTGCTTCGTCCGACGGGCACTATGGCTACACCTTC. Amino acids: CSASSDGHYGYTF.

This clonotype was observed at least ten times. The CDR3 DNA reads as TGTGCCAGCAGCGCCGGGACTACCGGCTCTGGCTACACCTTC. Its translation: CASSAGTTGSGYTF. V gene TRBV7-8 combines with J gene TRBJ1-2; weak D call: TRBD1 (5 bases). CDR1 is SGHVS and CDR2 is FQNEAQ in the germline V gene. CDR3 length: 14 amino acids. V was clipped by 5 bases and J by 7 bases, with 17 bases between them.

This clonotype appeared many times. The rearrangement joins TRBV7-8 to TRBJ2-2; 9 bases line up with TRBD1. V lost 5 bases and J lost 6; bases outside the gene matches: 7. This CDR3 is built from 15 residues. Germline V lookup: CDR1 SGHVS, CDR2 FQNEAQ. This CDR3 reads CASSHGTGMAGELFF. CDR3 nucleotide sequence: TGTGCCAGCAGCCACGGGACAGGGATGGCCGGGGAGCTGTTTTTT.

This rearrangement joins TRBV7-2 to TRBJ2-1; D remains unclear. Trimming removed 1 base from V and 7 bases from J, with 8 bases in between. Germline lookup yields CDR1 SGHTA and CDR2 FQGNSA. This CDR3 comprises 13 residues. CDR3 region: CASSLGITNEQFF. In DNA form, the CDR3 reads TGTGCCAGCAGCTTAGGGATAACAAATGAGCAGTTCTTC.

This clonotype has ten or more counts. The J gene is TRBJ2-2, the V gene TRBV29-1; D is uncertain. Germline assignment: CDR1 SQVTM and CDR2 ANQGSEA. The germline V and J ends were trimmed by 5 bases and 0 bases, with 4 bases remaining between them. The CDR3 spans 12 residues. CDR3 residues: CSVSANTGELFF. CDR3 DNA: TGCAGCGTTAGCGCGAACACCGGGGAGCTGTTTTTT.

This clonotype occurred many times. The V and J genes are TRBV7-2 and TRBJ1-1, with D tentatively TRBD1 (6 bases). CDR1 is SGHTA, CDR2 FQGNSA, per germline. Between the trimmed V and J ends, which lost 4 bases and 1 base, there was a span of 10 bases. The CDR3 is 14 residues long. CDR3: CASSSQGWNTEAFF. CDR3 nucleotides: TGTGCCAGCAGCTCACAGGGATGGAACACTGAAGCTTTCTTT.

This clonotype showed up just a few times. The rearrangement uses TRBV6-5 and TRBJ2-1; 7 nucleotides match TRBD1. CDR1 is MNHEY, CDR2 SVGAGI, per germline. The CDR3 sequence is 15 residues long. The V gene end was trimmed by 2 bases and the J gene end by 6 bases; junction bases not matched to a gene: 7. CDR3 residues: CASSYLDRAVNEQFF. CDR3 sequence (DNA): TGTGCCAGCAGTTACCTTGACAGGGCGGTCAATGAGCAGTTCTTC.

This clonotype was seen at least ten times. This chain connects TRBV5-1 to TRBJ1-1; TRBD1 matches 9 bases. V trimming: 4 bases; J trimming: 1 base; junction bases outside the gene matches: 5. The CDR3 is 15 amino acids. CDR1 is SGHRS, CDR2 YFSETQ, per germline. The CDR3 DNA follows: TGCGCCAGCAGCCCGGGACAGGGAGCGAACACTGAAGCTTTCTTT. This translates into CASSPGQGANTEAFF. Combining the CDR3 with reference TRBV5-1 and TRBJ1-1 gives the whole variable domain KAGVTQTPRYLIKTRGQQVTLSCSPISGHRSVSWYQQTPGQGLQFLFEYFSETQRNKGNFPGRFSGRQFSNSRSEMNVSTLELGDSALYLCASSPGQGANTEAFFGQGTRLTVV.

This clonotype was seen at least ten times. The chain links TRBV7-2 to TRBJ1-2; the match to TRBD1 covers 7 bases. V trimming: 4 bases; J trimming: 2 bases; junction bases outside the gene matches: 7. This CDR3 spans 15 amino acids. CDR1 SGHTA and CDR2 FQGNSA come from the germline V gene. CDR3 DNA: TGTGCCAGCAGCTCTTACAGGGGCAGAAACTATGGCTACACCTTC. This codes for CASSSYRGRNYGYTF.

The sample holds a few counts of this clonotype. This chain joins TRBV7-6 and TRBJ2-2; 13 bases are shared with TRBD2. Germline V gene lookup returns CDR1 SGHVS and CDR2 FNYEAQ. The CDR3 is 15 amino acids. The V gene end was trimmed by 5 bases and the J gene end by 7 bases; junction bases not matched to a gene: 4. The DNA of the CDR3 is TGTGCCAGCAGCCGGACTAGCGGGGGATACGGGGAGCTGTTTTTT. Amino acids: CASSRTSGGYGELFF. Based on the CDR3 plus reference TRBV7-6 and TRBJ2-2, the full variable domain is GAGVSQSPRYKVTKRGQDVALRCDPISGHVSLYWYRQALGQGPEFLTYFNYEAQQDKSGLPNDRFSAERPEGSISTLTIQRTEQRDSAMYRCASSRTSGGYGELFFGEGSRLTVL.

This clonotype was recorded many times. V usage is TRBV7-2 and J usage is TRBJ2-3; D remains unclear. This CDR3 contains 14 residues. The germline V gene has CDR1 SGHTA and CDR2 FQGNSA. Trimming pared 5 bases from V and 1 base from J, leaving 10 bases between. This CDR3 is CASSATVGTDTQYF. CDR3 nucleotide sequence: TGTGCCAGCAGCGCTACTGTCGGCACAGATACGCAGTATTTT.

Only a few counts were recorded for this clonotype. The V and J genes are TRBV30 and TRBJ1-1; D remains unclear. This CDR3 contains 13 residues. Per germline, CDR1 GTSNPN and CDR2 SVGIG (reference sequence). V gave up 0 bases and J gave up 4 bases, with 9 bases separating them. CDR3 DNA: TGTGCCTGGAGTGTAGGCAAGAGCACTGAAGCTTTCTTT. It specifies CAWSVGKSTEAFF.

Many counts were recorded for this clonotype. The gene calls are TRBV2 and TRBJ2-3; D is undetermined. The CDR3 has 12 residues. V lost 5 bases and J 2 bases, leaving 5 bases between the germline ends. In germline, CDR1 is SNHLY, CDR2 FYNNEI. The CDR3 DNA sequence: TGTGCCAGCAGTTACAACACAGATACGCAGTATTTT. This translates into CASSYNTDTQYF. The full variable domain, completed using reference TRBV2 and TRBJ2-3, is EPEVTQTPSHQVTQMGQEVILRCVPISNHLYFYWYRQILGQKVEFLVSFYNNEISEKSEIFDDQFSVERPDGSNFTLKIRSTKLEDSAMYFCASSYNTDTQYFGPGTRLTVL.

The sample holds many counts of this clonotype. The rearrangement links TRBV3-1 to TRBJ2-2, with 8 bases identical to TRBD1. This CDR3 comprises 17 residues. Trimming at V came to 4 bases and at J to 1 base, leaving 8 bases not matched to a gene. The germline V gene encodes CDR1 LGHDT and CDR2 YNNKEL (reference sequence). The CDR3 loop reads CASSLPQGAMNTGELFF. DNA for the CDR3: TGTGCCAGCAGCCTCCCTCAGGGGGCGATGAACACCGGGGAGCTGTTTTTT.

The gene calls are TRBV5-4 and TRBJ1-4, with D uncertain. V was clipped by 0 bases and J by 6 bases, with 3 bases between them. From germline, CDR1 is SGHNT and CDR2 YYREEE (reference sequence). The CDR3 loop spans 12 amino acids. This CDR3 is CASSLGDEKLFF. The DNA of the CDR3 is TGTGCCAGCAGCTTGGGGGATGAAAAACTGTTTTTT.

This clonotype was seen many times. CDR3 sequence reads: CSVDIGALYNEQFF. The CDR3 DNA reads as TGCAGCGTTGATATAGGGGCCCTCTACAATGAGCAGTTCTTC. The V and J genes are TRBV29-1 and TRBJ2-1, with D perhaps matching TRBD1 (5 bases). This CDR3 contains 14 residues. CDR1 is SQVTM and CDR2 is ANQGSEA in the germline V gene. V was cut by 3 bases and J by 3 bases, with 12 bases left in between.

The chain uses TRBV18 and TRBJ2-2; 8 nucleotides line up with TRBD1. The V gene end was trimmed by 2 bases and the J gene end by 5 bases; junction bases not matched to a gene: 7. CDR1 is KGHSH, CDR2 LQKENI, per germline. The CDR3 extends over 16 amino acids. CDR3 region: CASSPRTGIPTGELFF. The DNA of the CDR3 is TGTGCCAGCTCACCAAGGACAGGGATCCCAACCGGGGAGCTGTTTTTT.

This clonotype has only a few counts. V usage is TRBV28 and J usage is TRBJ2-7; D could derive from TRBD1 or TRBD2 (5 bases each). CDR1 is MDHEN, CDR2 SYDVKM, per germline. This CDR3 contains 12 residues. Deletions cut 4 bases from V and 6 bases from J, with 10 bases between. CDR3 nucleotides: TGTGCCAGCAGTTGGGGGTTCGTCGAGCAGTACTTC. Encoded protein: CASSWGFVEQYF.

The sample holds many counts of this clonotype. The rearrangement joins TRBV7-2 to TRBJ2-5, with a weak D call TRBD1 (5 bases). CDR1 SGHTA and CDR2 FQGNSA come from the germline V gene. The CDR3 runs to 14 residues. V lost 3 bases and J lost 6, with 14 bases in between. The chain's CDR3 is CASSFGQGGKTQYF. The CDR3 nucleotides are TGTGCCAGCAGCTTCGGCCAGGGTGGAAAGACCCAGTACTTC.